This TCR beta chain was found in a study of T cell responses to AZD1222 COVID-19 vaccine. About the research overall: Researchers grouped second doses given at about 4 or about 12 weeks into one pool. Study-level results: When two AZD1222 doses had been given, Spike-specific TCR breadth and depth rose. Clonal diversity was possibly underestimated; the donors were predominantly white British and more often female.

The assay was immunoSEQ multiplex PCR, and TCRdb's table has in-frame clones only and misses some. Found here are 160,000 or so clones, just over 90% of them singletons; the top ten hold roughly 1.9%. This clone was seen a few times. Its antigen remains unidentified. The CDR3 contains 13 residues. V lost 1 base and J 6 bases, leaving 6 bases between the germline ends. Looked up from germline, CDR1 is MNHEY and CDR2 is SMNVEV (reference sequence). This TCR came from an adult in good health. This chain uses TRBV27 with TRBJ2-2; D is undetermined. The specimen comprised peripheral blood, sampled on day 0 of AZD1222 vaccination. As DNA, the CDR3 is TGTGCCAGCAGTTTATTAAGGGCCGGGGAGCTGTTTTTT. Protein product: CASSLLRAGELFF.